The 5 T cell receptor beta chains below come from one sample, sequenced in a study of blood T cell repertoires in COVID-19. Method: immunoSEQ multiplex PCR; TCRdb's copy keeps in-frame clones and lacks some. Of over 200,000 clones listed, approximately 83% were seen once; the top ten hold approximately 2%. Sequences were obtained from PBMCs or T cells enriched from blood (not recorded which). These receptors all come from a woman in her 50s who had recovered from COVID-19.

The chain joins TRBV28 to TRBJ1-5; D is possibly TRBD1 (5 bases). V was trimmed by 1 base and J by 0 bases, leaving 10 bases between them. Germline V gene data show CDR1 as MDHEN and CDR2 as SYDVKM. The CDR3 spans 16 residues. The CDR3 sequence: CASSLLGTYSNQPQHF. DNA for the CDR3: TGTGCCAGCAGTTTATTAGGGACTTATAGCAATCAGCCCCAGCATTTT.

J is TRBJ1-6 and V is TRBV9, with D tentatively TRBD1 (5 bases). V was trimmed by 2 bases and J by 10 bases, leaving 13 bases between them. This CDR3 is 14 amino acids long. CDR1 SGDLS and CDR2 YYNGEE come from the germline V gene. The CDR3 DNA sequence: TGTGCCAGCAGCGTGGCGCAGGGAGGCTCACCCCTCCACTTT. It translates to CASSVAQGGSPLHF.

The J gene is TRBJ2-1, the V gene TRBV18; D might be TRBD2 (6 bases). V was clipped by 5 bases and J by 9 bases, with 8 bases between them. Germline V gene sequence: CDR1 KGHSH, CDR2 LQKENI. This CDR3 contains 11 residues. The CDR3 nucleotides read TGTGCCAGCTCAGACGGGGGTGAGCAGTTCTTC. Its translation: CASSDGGEQFF.

V is TRBV18 and J is TRBJ1-1; possible D gene TRBD1, 6 bases. Germline lookup yields CDR1 KGHSH and CDR2 LQKENI. The CDR3 runs to 13 residues. V was shortened by 3 bases and J by 5 bases, with 10 bases between the two germline ends. Written as DNA, the CDR3 is TGTGCCAGCTCACCCTACAGGGCGACTGAAGCTTTCTTT. This translates into CASSPYRATEAFF.

This clone was detected once. The chain combines TRBV11-2 with TRBJ1-2; D ambiguous. Trimming removed 5 bases at V and 1 base at J, with 14 bases between. CDR1 SGHAT and CDR2 FQNNGV come from the germline V gene. The CDR3 consists of 15 residues. The CDR3 loop reads CASSPEGTINYGYTF. As DNA, the CDR3 is TGTGCCAGCAGCCCCGAGGGCACGATTAACTATGGCTACACCTTC. The variable domain in full, completed from reference TRBV11-2 and TRBJ1-2, reads EAGVAQSPRYKIIEKRQSVAFWCNPISGHATLYWYQQILGQGPKLLIQFQNNGVVDDSQLPKDRFSAERLKGVDSTLKIQPAKLEDSAVYLCASSPEGTINYGYTFGSGTRLTVV.